This record looks at one T cell receptor beta chain sequence and its context. CDR3 length equals 19 residues. The germline gives CDR1 MNHEY, CDR2 SMNVEV (reference sequence). Trimming stripped 2 bases from V and 4 bases from J, with 27 bases between. The source of the sample is a study of shared clonotypes between healthy human individuals. The assay was immunoSEQ multiplex PCR, and TCRdb's table has in-frame clones only and misses some. This table holds approximately 2,000,000 clones, just under 95% found once. The TCR was taken from a man between 18 and 29 years old in good health. Some clones in this sample may be carry-over from other donors' samples. This chain connects TRBV27 to TRBJ2-7; maybe TRBD1 (5 bases). Material: naive CD4+ T cells from PBMCs. Stated subset: CD45RA+ positively selected. In DNA, the CDR3 is TGTGCCAGCAGTTTAAAGGCAGGGCGCACTCGACCCGCCGAATACGAGCAGTACTTC. Amino acid sequence: CASSLKAGRTRPAEYEQYF.